This TCR beta chain was identified during a study of shared clonotypes between healthy human individuals. This clone showed up just once. Per the authors' pipeline: Junction-only immunoSEQ sequences carried no quality scores, so filtering differed. Measured with immunoSEQ multiplex PCR; TCRdb has only the in-frame clones, and not every one. From that table come the V and J calls and clone size; the DNA was used to work out D and trimming. This table has some 490,000 clones, 65% to 85% appearing once. V was clipped by 0 bases and J by 4 bases, with 5 bases between them. The CDR3 sequence is 13 residues long. The germline CDR1 and CDR2 sequences are SEHNR and FQNEAQ (reference sequence).

The receptor's source is a woman aged 40 to 50 in good health. Some clones in this sample may be carry-over from other donors' samples. The J gene is TRBJ2-3, the V gene TRBV7-9; D ambiguous. Sequencing used PBMCs. DNA for the CDR3: TGTGCCAGCAGCTTAGCTAGTGCAGATACGCAGTATTTT. Its translation: CASSLASADTQYF.